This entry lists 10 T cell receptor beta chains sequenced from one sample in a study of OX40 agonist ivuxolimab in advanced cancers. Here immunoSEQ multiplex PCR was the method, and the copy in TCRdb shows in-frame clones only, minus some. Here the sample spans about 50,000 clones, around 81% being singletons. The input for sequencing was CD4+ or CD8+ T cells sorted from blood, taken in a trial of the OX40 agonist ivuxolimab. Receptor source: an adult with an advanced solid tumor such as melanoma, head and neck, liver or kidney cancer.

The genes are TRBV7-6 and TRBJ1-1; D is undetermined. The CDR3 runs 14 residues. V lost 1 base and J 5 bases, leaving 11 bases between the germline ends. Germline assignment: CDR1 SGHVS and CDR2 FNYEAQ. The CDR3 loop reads CASSLGLSRTEAFF. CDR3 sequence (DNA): TGTGCCAGCAGCTTAGGACTTTCAAGGACTGAAGCTTTCTTT.

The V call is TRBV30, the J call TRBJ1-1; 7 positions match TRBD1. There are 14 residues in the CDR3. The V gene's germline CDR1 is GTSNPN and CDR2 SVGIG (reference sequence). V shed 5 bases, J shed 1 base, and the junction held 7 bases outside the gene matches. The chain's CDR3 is CAWDSGQRNTEAFF. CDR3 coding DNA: TGTGCCTGGGATTCGGGACAGCGGAACACTGAAGCTTTCTTT.

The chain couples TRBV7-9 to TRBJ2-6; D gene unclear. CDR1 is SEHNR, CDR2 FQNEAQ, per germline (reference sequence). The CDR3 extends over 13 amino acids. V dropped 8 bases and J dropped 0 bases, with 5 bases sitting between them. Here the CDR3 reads CASAYSGANVLTF. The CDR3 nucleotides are TGTGCCAGCGCCTACTCTGGGGCCAACGTCCTGACTTTC. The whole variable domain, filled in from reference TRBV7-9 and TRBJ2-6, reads DTGVSQNPRHKITKRGQNVTFRCDPISEHNRLYWYRQTLGQGPEFLTYFQNEAQLEKSRLLSDRFSAERPKGSFSTLEIQRTEQGDSAMYLCASAYSGANVLTFGAGSRLTVL.

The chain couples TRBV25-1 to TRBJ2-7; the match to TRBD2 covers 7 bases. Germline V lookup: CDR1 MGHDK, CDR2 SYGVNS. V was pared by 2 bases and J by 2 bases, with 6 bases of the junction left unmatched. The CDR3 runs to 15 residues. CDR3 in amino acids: CASSEGERETYEQYF. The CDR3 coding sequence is TGTGCCAGCAGTGAAGGGGAGCGGGAAACCTACGAGCAGTACTTC.

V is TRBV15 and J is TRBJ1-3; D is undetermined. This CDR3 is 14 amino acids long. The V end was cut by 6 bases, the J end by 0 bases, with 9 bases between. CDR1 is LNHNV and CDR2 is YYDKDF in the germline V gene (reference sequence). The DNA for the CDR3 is TGTGCCACCAGATCTCCAGGCTCTGGAAACACCATATATTTT. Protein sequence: CATRSPGSGNTIYF.

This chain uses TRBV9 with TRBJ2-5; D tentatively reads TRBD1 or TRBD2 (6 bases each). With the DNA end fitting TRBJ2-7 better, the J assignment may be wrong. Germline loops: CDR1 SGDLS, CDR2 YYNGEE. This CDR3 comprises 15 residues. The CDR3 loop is CASSPPGAMGNEQYF. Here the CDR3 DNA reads TGTGCCAGCAGCCCGCCGGGGGCCATGGGTAACGAGCAGTACTTC.

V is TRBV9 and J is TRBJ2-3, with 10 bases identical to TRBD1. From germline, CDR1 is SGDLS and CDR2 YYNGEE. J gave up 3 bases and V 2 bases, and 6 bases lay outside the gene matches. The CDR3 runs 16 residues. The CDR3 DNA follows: TGTGCCAGCAGCGTGGGGACAGGGGATCGGACAGATACGCAGTATTTT. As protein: CASSVGTGDRTDTQYF.

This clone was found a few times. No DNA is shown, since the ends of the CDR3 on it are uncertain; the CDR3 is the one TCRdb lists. CDR3 sequence reads: CASTPFGDGELFF. V is TRBV9 and J is TRBJ2-2. Including both end residues, the CDR3 is 13 amino acids long. CDR1 and CDR2 (germline): SGDLS, YYNGEE.

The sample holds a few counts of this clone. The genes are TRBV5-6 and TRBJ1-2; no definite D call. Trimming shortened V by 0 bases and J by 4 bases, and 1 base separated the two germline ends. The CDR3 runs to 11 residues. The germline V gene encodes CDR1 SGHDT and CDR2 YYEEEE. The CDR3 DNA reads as TGTGCCAGCAGCTTGGGCTATGGCTACACCTTC. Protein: CASSLGYGYTF. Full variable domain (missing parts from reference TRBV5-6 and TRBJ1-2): DAGVTQSPTHLIKTRGQQVTLRCSPKSGHDTVSWYQQALGQGPQFIFQYYEEEERQRGNFPDRFSGHQFPNYSSELNVNALLLGDSALYLCASSLGYGYTFGSGTRLTVV.

CDR3 sequence reads: CASSSSISSVSEQYF. CDR3 sequence (DNA): TGTGCCAGCAGCTCATCGATCTCGTCGGTCTCCGAGCAGTACTTC. J is TRBJ2-7 and V is TRBV7-6; D gene unclear. Germline V CDR1 and CDR2: SGHVS, FNYEAQ. Trimming pared 4 bases from V and 6 bases from J, leaving 19 bases between. The CDR3 contains 15 residues. Full variable domain (outside the CDR3, taken from reference TRBV7-6 and TRBJ2-7): GAGVSQSPRYKVTKRGQDVALRCDPISGHVSLYWYRQALGQGPEFLTYFNYEAQQDKSGLPNDRFSAERPEGSISTLTIQRTEQRDSAMYRCASSSSISSVSEQYFGPGTRLTVT.